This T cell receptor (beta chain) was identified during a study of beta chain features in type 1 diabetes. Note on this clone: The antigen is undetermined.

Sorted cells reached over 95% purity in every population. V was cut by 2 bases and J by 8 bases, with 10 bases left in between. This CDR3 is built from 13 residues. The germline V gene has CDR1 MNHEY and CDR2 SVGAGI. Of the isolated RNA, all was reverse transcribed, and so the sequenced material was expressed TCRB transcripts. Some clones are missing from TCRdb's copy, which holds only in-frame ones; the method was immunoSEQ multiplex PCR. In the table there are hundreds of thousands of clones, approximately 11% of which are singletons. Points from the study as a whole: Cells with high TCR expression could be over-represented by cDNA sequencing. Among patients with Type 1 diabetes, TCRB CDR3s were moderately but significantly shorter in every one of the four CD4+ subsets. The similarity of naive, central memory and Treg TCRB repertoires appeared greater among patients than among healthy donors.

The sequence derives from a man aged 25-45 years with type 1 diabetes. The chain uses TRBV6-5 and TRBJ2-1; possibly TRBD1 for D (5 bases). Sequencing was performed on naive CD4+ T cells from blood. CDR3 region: CASSYDLRDEQFF. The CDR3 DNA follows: TGTGCCAGCAGTTACGACCTCAGGGATGAGCAGTTCTTC.